One and the same sample provided the 30 T cell receptor beta chains below, sequenced in a study of regulatory T cells in long-lasting Graves disease. Time point reported: persistent/refractory GD, antithyroid drugs over 5 years with positive TRAb. With RNA extracted from PBMCs as input, the TCR library was made. Construction of TCR beta libraries relied on iRepertoire HTBI primers and on Arm-PCR targeting CDR3 regions. Using its own MiXCR run on the multiplex PCR reads, TCRdb lists one record per CDR3 protein. The sample records more than 300,000 distinct CDR3 sequences, approximately 23% being singletons. Sample: peripheral blood mononuclear cells (PBMCs), taken when the disease was refractory, from a patient treated with antithyroid drugs. All receptors come from a woman aged 35 to 49 with Graves disease.

This clonotype was observed a handful of times. The chain combines TRBV29-1 with TRBJ2-7; TRBD1 aligns across 7 bases. Unmatched junction bases numbered 5, after V lost 7 bases and J lost 5 bases. Germline lookup yields CDR1 SQVTM and CDR2 ANQGSEA. The CDR3 spans 11 residues. In DNA, the CDR3 is TGCAGCGGGGGACAGTCCGACGAGCAGTACTTC. Its protein is CSGGQSDEQYF.

This clonotype was detected ten times or more. The V call is TRBV29-1, the J call TRBJ1-1; no reliable D call. Trimming pared 6 bases from V and 1 base from J, leaving 9 bases between. The germline V gene encodes CDR1 SQVTM and CDR2 ANQGSEA. There are 12 residues in the CDR3. CDR3 sequence reads: CSVIFGNTEAFF. CDR3 in DNA: TGCAGCGTGATTTTCGGGAACACTGAAGCTTTCTTT.

In this sample, this clonotype turned up a few times. V gene TRBV20-1 combines with J gene TRBJ1-5, with D possibly matching TRBD1 (5 bases). V was clipped by 0 bases and J by 5 bases, with 23 bases between them. Germline values: CDR1 DFQATT, CDR2 SNEGSKA (reference sequence). CDR3 length equals 18 residues. CDR3 protein: CSARDVFGQVRGDQPQHF. The CDR3, as DNA: TGCAGTGCTAGAGATGTTTTTGGGCAGGTCAGAGGGGATCAGCCCCAGCATTTT.

There are many counts of this clonotype. The gene calls are TRBV11-2 and TRBJ2-7; tentatively, D is TRBD1 (5 bases). V lost 2 bases, J lost 1 base, and 12 bases lay in between. CDR1 and CDR2 (germline): SGHAT, FQNNGV. The CDR3 spans 15 residues. The CDR3, as DNA: TGTGCCAGCAGCTTAATCGGCCAGGGATCCTACGAGCAGTACTTC. Translation: CASSLIGQGSYEQYF.

In its sample, this clonotype was seen once. V usage is TRBV7-3 and J usage is TRBJ2-1; D possibly corresponds to TRBD2 (6 bases). V shed 2 bases and J shed 10 bases, with 12 bases lying between them. This CDR3 is 13 amino acids long. Per the germline V gene, CDR1 is SGHTA and CDR2 is FQGTGA. As DNA, the CDR3 is TGTGCCAGCAGCTTATCGTTGGGAGGCGAGCAGTTCTTC. It codes for CASSLSLGGEQFF.

Details on this clonotype: A junction boundary mismatches the germline segment, possibly from a read error. The rearrangement joins TRBV2 to TRBJ1-4, with 7 positions matching TRBD1. The V gene's germline CDR1 is SNHLY and CDR2 FYNNEI. CDR3 length equals 13 residues. The CDR3 nucleotides read TGTGCCAGCTCGGGACAGACTAATGAAGAACTGTTTTTT. Translated, it gives CASSGQTNEELFF.

This clonotype came up a few times. V is TRBV7-9 and J is TRBJ2-7; D is unresolved. CDR1 is SEHNR and CDR2 is FQNEAQ in the germline V gene (reference sequence). This CDR3 spans 14 amino acids. Trimming took 1 base from V and 0 from J, leaving 7 bases between them. The CDR3, as DNA: TGTGCCAGCAGCTTAGGCGTGGACTCCTACGAGCAGTACTTC. Protein: CASSLGVDSYEQYF.

This clonotype was seen just once. A much larger clone is a single base away; this may be a read error. The rearrangement links TRBV28 to TRBJ2-2, with D unclear. From germline, CDR1 is MDHEN and CDR2 SYDVKM. This CDR3 region has 14 residues. The CDR3 region is CAGSLMHRTGELFF. The CDR3 nucleotides read TGTGCCGGCAGTTTAATGCATAGGACCGGGGAGCTGTTTTTT. The full variable domain, with the rest looked up from reference TRBV28 and TRBJ2-2, is DVKVTQSSRYLVKRTGEKVFLECVQDMDHENMFWYRQDPGLGLRLIYFSYDVKMKEKGDIPEGYSVSREKKERFSLILESASTNQTSMYLCAGSLMHRTGELFFGEGSRLTVL.

About this clonotype: This may arise from a read error, as a much more abundant clone is one base away. This chain joins TRBV7-2 and TRBJ2-4; D is possibly TRBD2 (5 bases). Germline-derived CDR1 and CDR2 are SGHTA and FQGNSA. The germline V and J ends were trimmed by 0 bases and 7 bases, with 10 bases remaining between them. The CDR3 runs to 14 residues. This chain's CDR3 is CASSLAGPGNIQYF. The CDR3 DNA sequence: TGTGCCAGCAGCTTAGCGGGCCCGGGGAACATTCAGTACTTC.

This sequence joins TRBV5-1 and TRBJ2-1; D ambiguous. Germline lookup yields CDR1 SGHRS and CDR2 YFSETQ. V was trimmed by 0 bases and J by 6 bases, leaving 13 bases between them. The CDR3 is made up of 15 amino acids. The CDR3 reads CASSLEAYSINEQFF. Written as DNA, the CDR3 is TGCGCCAGCAGCTTGGAAGCCTATTCGATCAATGAGCAGTTCTTC. Supplemented by reference TRBV5-1 and TRBJ2-1, the full variable domain reads KAGVTQTPRYLIKTRGQQVTLSCSPISGHRSVSWYQQTPGQGLQFLFEYFSETQRNKGNFPGRFSGRQFSNSRSEMNVSTLELGDSALYLCASSLEAYSINEQFFGPGTRLTVL.

About this clonotype: This clone may be a read error of a much larger clone one base away. The chain has TRBV11-2 and TRBJ2-3, with D perhaps matching TRBD2 (6 bases). The CDR3 has 15 amino acids. CDR1 is SGHAT, CDR2 FQNNGV, per germline. The CDR3 is CASSLVGTSIDTQYF. The CDR3 region has the DNA TGTGCCAGCAGCTTAGTTGGCACTAGCATAGATACGCAGTATTTT.

The chain recombines TRBV19 with TRBJ2-1, with TRBD1 identical over 9 bases. The trim removed 4 bases at V and 3 bases at J, leaving 4 bases unmatched. The length of the CDR3 is 15 residues. Germline loops: CDR1 LNHDA, CDR2 SQIVND (reference sequence). The CDR3 sequence is CASSTYRGLYNEQFF. The CDR3 bases are TGTGCCAGTAGTACCTACAGGGGGCTCTACAATGAGCAGTTCTTC.

The rearrangement uses TRBV7-9 and TRBJ2-7; D is perhaps TRBD1 (5 bases). Trimming shortened V by 5 bases and J by 6 bases, and 17 bases separated the two germline ends. CDR3 length: 14 amino acids. In germline, CDR1 is SEHNR, CDR2 FQNEAQ (reference sequence). The CDR3 protein is CASSPSPQRGEQYF. In DNA form, the CDR3 reads TGTGCCAGCAGCCCCAGTCCCCAAAGGGGCGAGCAGTACTTC.

This clonotype was observed a few times. The chain couples TRBV19 to TRBJ1-5, with D tentatively TRBD1 (6 bases). V shed 7 bases and J shed 0 bases, with 13 bases lying between them. In germline, CDR1 is LNHDA, CDR2 SQIVND (reference sequence). The CDR3 contains 15 residues. The CDR3 bases are TGTGCCAGTAACACCGGACAGCCTAGCAATCAGCCCCAGCATTTT. Its protein is CASNTGQPSNQPQHF.

Of note for this clonotype: This may be a read error, as it is one base from a much larger clone. CDR3 in DNA: TGTGCCAGCGGTTATCCGGGACAGCAGAACACTGAAGCTTTCTTT. The encoded protein is CASGYPGQQNTEAFF. The rearrangement joins TRBV6-5 to TRBJ1-1; 7 nucleotides match TRBD1. CDR3 length: 15 residues. Germline CDR1 reads MNHEY; CDR2 reads SVGAGI.

Regarding this clonotype: A read error may explain this, as a much larger clone is one base away. This chain links TRBV29-1 with TRBJ2-5; no reliable D call. Germline V gene lookup returns CDR1 SQVTM and CDR2 ANQGSEA. Trimming removed 4 bases from V and 1 base from J, with 10 bases in between. The CDR3 length is 13 residues. The CDR3 coding sequence is TGCAGCGTTGCCCCTTTCGCCCAAGAGACCCAGTACTTC. The encoded protein is CSVAPFAQETQYF.

V gene TRBV27 combines with J gene TRBJ2-6, with D maybe TRBD2 (6 bases). The V end was cut by 8 bases, the J end by 1 base, with 18 bases between. The germline gives CDR1 MNHEY, CDR2 SMNVEV (reference sequence). CDR3 length: 17 amino acids. Here the CDR3 reads CASGRGIPISGANVLTF. CDR3 in DNA: TGTGCCAGCGGTCGCGGGATTCCGATTTCTGGGGCCAACGTCCTGACTTTC.

This clonotype was counted at least ten times. This rearrangement joins TRBV29-1 to TRBJ1-2, with 7 positions matching TRBD1. With 7 bases clipped from V and 2 bases from J, the junction kept 7 bases outside the gene matches. The CDR3 is 13 residues long. CDR1 and CDR2 from the germline V gene are SQVTM and ANQGSEA. CDR3 coding DNA: TGCAGCGCGACGACAGGGTTGAACTATGGCTACACCTTC. Amino acid sequence: CSATTGLNYGYTF.

This clonotype was observed a handful of times. This chain uses TRBV29-1 with TRBJ1-5; 11 bases map to TRBD1. Trimming took 6 bases from V and 4 from J; bases not matched to a gene: 5. The CDR3 spans 14 residues. The germline CDR1 and CDR2 sequences are SQVTM and ANQGSEA. CDR3 bases: TGCAGCGTGGGACAGGGGGGTACTAATCAGCCCCAGCATTTT. Its translation: CSVGQGGTNQPQHF.

At least ten counts were recorded for this clonotype. The germline gene is not matched at one end of the junction; a read error may be the cause. The gene calls are TRBV2 and TRBJ2-2; D possibly uses TRBD1 or TRBD2 (6 bases each). The CDR3 consists of 15 residues. CDR1 SNHLY and CDR2 FYNNEI come from the germline V gene. The CDR3 region is CATKGGQGPTRELFF. The CDR3 DNA reads TGTGCCACCAAGGGGGGACAAGGGCCCACCCGGGAGCTGTTTTTT.

This clonotype was seen repeatedly, ten times or more. The chain employs TRBV6-5 and TRBJ1-1; D may be TRBD1 (5 bases). Germline assignment: CDR1 MNHEY and CDR2 SVGAGI. The V and J ends lost 0 bases and 4 bases respectively, with 15 bases between them. This CDR3 is 16 amino acids long. CDR3 in DNA: TGTGCCAGCAGTTACTCGGACGGATGGGGACCCACTGAAGCTTTCTTT. It yields the protein CASSYSDGWGPTEAFF.

In this sample, this clonotype turned up a few times. The chain recombines TRBV19 with TRBJ1-5; 10 bases align to TRBD1. Losses at the gene ends were 8 bases for V and 6 bases for J; bases not matched to a gene: 4. The CDR3 consists of 13 residues. The germline V gene encodes CDR1 LNHDA and CDR2 SQIVND (reference sequence). The CDR3 DNA sequence: TGTGCCAGTTCCGACAGGGGGCTTCAGCCCCAGCATTTT. This translates into CASSDRGLQPQHF.

A few counts support this clonotype. The chain links TRBV20-1 to TRBJ2-2; a possible D gene is TRBD2 (6 bases). CDR3 length: 14 residues. Germline V gene sequence: CDR1 DFQATT, CDR2 SNEGSKA (reference sequence). Trimming removed 4 bases from V and 4 bases from J, with 13 bases in between. The CDR3 nucleotides are TGCAGTGCTACCGCGGGACTCCCCACCGGGGAGCTGTTTTTT. Translation gives CSATAGLPTGELFF.

This chain joins TRBV14 and TRBJ2-7; D unclear. The CDR3 spans 14 residues. The V gene's germline CDR1 is SGHDN and CDR2 FVKESK. V was shortened by 4 bases and J by 4 bases, with 14 bases between the two germline ends. In DNA, the CDR3 is TGTGCCAGCAGCCTGGATGGGGAACTATACGAGCAGTACTTC. It encodes CASSLDGELYEQYF.

This clonotype has a count of ten or more. This chain links TRBV28 with TRBJ1-5; D is perhaps TRBD1 (6 bases). CDR1 is MDHEN, CDR2 SYDVKM, per germline. The CDR3 totals 15 residues. Trimming cost V 7 bases and J 2 bases, with 15 bases left between them. The CDR3 spells CASTTEGGGNQPQHF. The CDR3 DNA reads TGTGCCAGCACCACAGAGGGGGGCGGCAATCAGCCCCAGCATTTT. The full variable domain, rest sourced from reference TRBV28 and TRBJ1-5, is DVKVTQSSRYLVKRTGEKVFLECVQDMDHENMFWYRQDPGLGLRLIYFSYDVKMKEKGDIPEGYSVSREKKERFSLILESASTNQTSMYLCASTTEGGGNQPQHFGDGTRLSIL.

Ten or more counts support this clonotype. The rearrangement uses TRBV6-1 and TRBJ1-2, with TRBD1 matching 7 bases. CDR1 and CDR2 (germline): MNHNS, SASEGT. The CDR3 loop spans 13 amino acids. V lost 6 bases, J lost 4 bases, and 5 bases stayed unmatched. The CDR3: CASRVTGTYGYTF. The CDR3 bases are TGTGCCAGCAGAGTGACAGGGACCTATGGCTACACCTTC.

CDR3 amino acids: CASSEGWAVINEQFF. CDR3 nucleotides: TGTGCCAGCAGTGAAGGATGGGCAGTGATCAATGAGCAGTTCTTC. V usage is TRBV2 and J usage is TRBJ2-1; D is ambiguous. Per the germline V gene, CDR1 is SNHLY and CDR2 is FYNNEI. The V gene lost 1 base and the J gene lost 6 bases, with 13 bases spanning the gap. The CDR3 has 15 amino acids.

This clonotype was seen at least ten times. V and J are TRBV2 and TRBJ1-1; D remains unclear. CDR3 size: 13 residues. Germline V gene data show CDR1 as SNHLY and CDR2 as FYNNEI. V lost 6 bases and J 1 base, leaving 9 bases between the germline ends. Here the CDR3 reads CASRRQQNTEAFF. For the CDR3, the DNA is TGTGCCAGCAGAAGGCAGCAGAACACTGAAGCTTTCTTT.

Ten or more counts support this clonotype. V is TRBV5-1 and J is TRBJ2-7; 7 nucleotides align to TRBD1. Per the germline V gene, CDR1 is SGHRS and CDR2 is YFSETQ. V was clipped by 2 bases and J by 3 bases; unmatched bases: 11. CDR3 length: 16 amino acids. The CDR3 DNA reads as TGCGCCAGCAGCTTAGAACCGGGACAGCCCAACTACGAGCAGTACTTC. It encodes CASSLEPGQPNYEQYF.

This clonotype was seen only once. V is TRBV7-9 and J is TRBJ1-3; TRBD1 might be the D (5 bases). In germline, CDR1 is SEHNR, CDR2 FQNEAQ (reference sequence). The CDR3 contains 14 residues. Trimming took 3 bases from V and 2 from J, leaving 8 bases between them. DNA for the CDR3: TGTGCCAGCAGCTTCGACAGTACTGGAAACACCATATATTTT. Amino acid sequence: CASSFDSTGNTIYF.